This paragraph reports one T cell receptor beta chain. The source of the sample is a study of sequential checkpoint blockade in melanoma. Assay used: immunoSEQ multiplex PCR; TCRdb lists only in-frame clones, some missing. The sample shows around 12,000 clones, nearly 70% of them seen only once. The CDR3 is made up of 14 amino acids. Germline lookup yields CDR1 LNHDA and CDR2 SQIVND (reference sequence). Germline trimming cut 6 bases from V and 5 bases from J; bases unmatched to any gene: 2. Specified treatment: randomized to nivolumab then ipilimumab (arm A) or the reverse (arm B). V gene TRBV19 combines with J gene TRBJ1-5; the match to TRBD1 covers 12 bases. This specimen consisted of CD8+ T cells sorted from blood (inferred from file names), obtained from a patient given nivolumab and ipilimumab in sequence. The sequence derives from a human donor with melanoma. CDR3 sequence (DNA): TGTGCCAGTAGGGGGACAGGGGGCTATCAGCCCCAGCATTTT. It codes for CASRGTGGYQPQHF.